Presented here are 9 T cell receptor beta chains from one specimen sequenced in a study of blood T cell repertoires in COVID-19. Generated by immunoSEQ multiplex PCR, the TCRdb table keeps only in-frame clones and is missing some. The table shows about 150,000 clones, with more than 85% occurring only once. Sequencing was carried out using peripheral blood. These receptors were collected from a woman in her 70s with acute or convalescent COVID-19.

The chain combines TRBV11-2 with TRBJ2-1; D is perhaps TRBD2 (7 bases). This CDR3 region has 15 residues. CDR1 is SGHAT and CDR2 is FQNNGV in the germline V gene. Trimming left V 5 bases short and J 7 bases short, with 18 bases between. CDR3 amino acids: CASSLYPRGGNEQFF. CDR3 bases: TGTGCCAGCAGCCTGTACCCTAGGGGGGGAAATGAGCAGTTCTTC.

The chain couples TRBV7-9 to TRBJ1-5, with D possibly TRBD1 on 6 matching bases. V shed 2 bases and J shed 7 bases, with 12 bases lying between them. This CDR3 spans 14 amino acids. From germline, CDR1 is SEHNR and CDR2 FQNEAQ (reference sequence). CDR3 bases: TGTGCCAGCAGCTTAACCACAGGGAAGCAGCCCCAGCATTTT. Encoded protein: CASSLTTGKQPQHF.

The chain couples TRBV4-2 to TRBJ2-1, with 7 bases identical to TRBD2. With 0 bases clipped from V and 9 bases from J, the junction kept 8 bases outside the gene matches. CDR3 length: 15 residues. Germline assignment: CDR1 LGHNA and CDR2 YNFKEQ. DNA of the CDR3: TGTGCCAGCAGCCAAGATTTGGCTAGCGGCAGTGAGCAGTTCTTC. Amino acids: CASSQDLASGSEQFF.

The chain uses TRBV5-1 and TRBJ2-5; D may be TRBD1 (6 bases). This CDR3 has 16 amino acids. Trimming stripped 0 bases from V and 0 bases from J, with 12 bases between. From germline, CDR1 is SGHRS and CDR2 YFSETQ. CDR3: CASSLAGNRDQETQYF. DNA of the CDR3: TGCGCCAGCAGCTTGGCCGGGAACAGGGACCAAGAGACCCAGTACTTC.

CDR3 sequence reads: CASTDRAQNPLHF. DNA of the CDR3: TGTGCCAGCACGGACAGGGCTCAGAATCCCCTCCACTTT. The rearrangement links TRBV2 to TRBJ1-6, with 8 bases aligning to TRBD1. Germline V gene sequence: CDR1 SNHLY, CDR2 FYNNEI. This CDR3 has 13 amino acids. Trimming cost V 7 bases and J 13 bases; bases outside gene matches: 9.

The CDR3 DNA reads TGTGCCAGCAGTTTAAAGGGACAGAGTGGAGCTGGGGCCAACGTCCTGACTTTC. Encoded protein: CASSLKGQSGAGANVLTF. The V and J genes are TRBV28 and TRBJ2-6; 7 nucleotides match TRBD1. Germline assignment: CDR1 MDHEN and CDR2 SYDVKM. CDR3 length equals 18 residues. Trimming removed 2 bases from V and 2 bases from J; junction bases left unmatched: 9.

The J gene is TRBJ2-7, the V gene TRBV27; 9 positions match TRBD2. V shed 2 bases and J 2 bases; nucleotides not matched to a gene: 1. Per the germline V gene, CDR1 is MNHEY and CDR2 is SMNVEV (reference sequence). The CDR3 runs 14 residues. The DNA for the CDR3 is TGTGCCAGCAGTTTAGTAGCGGGGGCCTACGAGCAGTACTTC. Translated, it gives CASSLVAGAYEQYF.

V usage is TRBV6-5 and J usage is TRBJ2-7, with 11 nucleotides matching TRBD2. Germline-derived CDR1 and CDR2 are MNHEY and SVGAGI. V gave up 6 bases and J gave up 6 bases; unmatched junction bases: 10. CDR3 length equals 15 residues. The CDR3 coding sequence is TGTGCCAGCAGGTACAGACTAGCGGGGCCCTTCGAGCAGTACTTC. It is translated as CASRYRLAGPFEQYF.

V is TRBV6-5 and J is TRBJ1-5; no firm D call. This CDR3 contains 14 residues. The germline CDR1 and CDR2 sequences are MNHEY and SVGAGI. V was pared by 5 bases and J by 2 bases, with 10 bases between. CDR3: CASSHRRGNQPQHF. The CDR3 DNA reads TGTGCCAGCAGTCATAGACGGGGCAATCAGCCCCAGCATTTT.